These 30 T cell receptor beta chains were all obtained from the same sample, sequenced in a study of shared clonotypes between healthy human individuals. Profiled with immunoSEQ multiplex PCR; TCRdb holds only in-frame clones, not every one. The sample carries a few hundred thousand clones, about 74% recorded once. Specimen: memory CD4+ T cells sorted from blood. Documented subset: CD45RA-negative fraction. These receptors all stem from a man aged 30-40 years in good health.

The chain uses TRBV7-7 and TRBJ2-1; TRBD2 aligns across 8 bases. CDR3 length equals 16 residues. The V gene's germline CDR1 is SSHAT and CDR2 FNYEAQ (reference sequence). Germline trimming cut 5 bases from V and 4 bases from J; bases unmatched to any gene: 10. As DNA, the CDR3 is TGTGCCAGCAGCCCAGTGCCGCGGGGGGCGTACAATGAGCAGTTCTTC. Its protein is CASSPVPRGAYNEQFF.

This clone showed up just once. The rearrangement uses TRBV27 and TRBJ1-1; 10 bases fit TRBD1. Losses at the gene ends were 0 bases for V and 2 bases for J; bases not matched to a gene: 3. CDR1 and CDR2 (germline): MNHEY, SMNVEV (reference sequence). The CDR3 is 16 amino acids. Here the CDR3 reads CASSLSRDRGNTEAFF. The CDR3 DNA follows: TGTGCCAGCAGTTTATCCAGGGACAGGGGAAACACTGAAGCTTTCTTT.

This clone was seen only a few times. The chain links TRBV5-6 to TRBJ2-6; D unresolved. Trimming pared 4 bases from V and 1 base from J, leaving 6 bases between. This CDR3 contains 14 residues. Per germline, CDR1 SGHDT and CDR2 YYEEEE. This CDR3 is CASSPPSGANVLTF. The DNA of the CDR3 is TGTGCCAGCAGCCCACCTTCTGGGGCCAACGTCCTGACTTTC.

Ten or more counts support this clone. The chain is built from TRBV20-1 and TRBJ2-5; the D is unclear. V was pared by 6 bases and J by 5 bases, with 10 bases between. The CDR3 is 11 residues long. Germline values: CDR1 DFQATT, CDR2 SNEGSKA (reference sequence). The CDR3 DNA sequence: TGCAGTGCGGGGTGGCGGGAGACCCAGTACTTC. Residues: CSAGWRETQYF.

The chain has TRBV11-3 and TRBJ2-3; 13 nucleotides align to TRBD2. V lost 5 bases and J lost 4; bases outside the gene matches: 18. The CDR3 extends over 20 amino acids. Germline CDR1 is SGHNT and CDR2 is YENEEA. CDR3 nucleotides: TGTGCCAGCAGCGATCCGGTGGTACTAGCGGGAGGGCCTGGGGCAGATACGCAGTATTTT. It specifies CASSDPVVLAGGPGADTQYF.

V is TRBV11-2 and J is TRBJ2-7; TRBD1 aligns across 8 bases. The CDR3 contains 17 residues. The trim removed 5 bases at V and 2 bases at J, leaving 14 bases unmatched. CDR1 is SGHAT, CDR2 FQNNGV, per germline. The CDR3 DNA follows: TGTGCCAGCAGCCCTTTGGGGCGGCAGGGGGCTCCCTACGAGCAGTACTTC. Protein: CASSPLGRQGAPYEQYF.

The rearrangement links TRBV27 to TRBJ2-1; 9 bases map to TRBD1. The CDR3 length is 15 residues. V was pared by 2 bases and J by 4 bases, with 3 bases of the junction left unmatched. The germline gives CDR1 MNHEY, CDR2 SMNVEV (reference sequence). Written as DNA, the CDR3 is TGTGCCAGCAGTTTACTGGGACAGGGATACAATGAGCAGTTCTTC. It specifies CASSLLGQGYNEQFF.

V gene TRBV5-4 combines with J gene TRBJ1-2, with D uncertain. V shed 1 base and J shed 4 bases, with 8 bases lying between them. The CDR3 totals 13 residues. CDR1 is SGHNT and CDR2 is YYREEE in the germline V gene (reference sequence). For the CDR3, the DNA is TGTGCCAGCAGCTTGCCCAAGAGCTATGGCTACACCTTC. Translated: CASSLPKSYGYTF.

This clone has only a few counts. The chain is built from TRBV5-1 and TRBJ2-3; 10 nucleotides match TRBD2. The CDR3 has 16 residues. Germline-derived CDR1 and CDR2 are SGHRS and YFSETQ. Germline trimming cut 4 bases from V and 3 bases from J; bases unmatched to any gene: 8. In nucleotides, the CDR3 is TGCGCCAGCAGCGTCACTAGCGGGACGGCGACAGATACGCAGTATTTT. It yields the protein CASSVTSGTATDTQYF.

The chain links TRBV20-1 to TRBJ2-5, with D uncertain. This CDR3 has 11 residues. The germline V and J ends were trimmed by 2 bases and 4 bases, with 5 bases remaining between them. The germline gives CDR1 DFQATT, CDR2 SNEGSKA (reference sequence). Written as DNA, the CDR3 is TGCAGTGCTAGACAGACAGAGACCCAGTACTTC. It codes for CSARQTETQYF.

The count of this clone is one. The rearrangement joins TRBV19 to TRBJ1-1, with no clear D. Germline CDR1 reads LNHDA; CDR2 reads SQIVND (reference sequence). The CDR3 loop spans 15 amino acids. The V end was cut by 3 bases, the J end by 3 bases, with 14 bases between. The DNA of the CDR3 is TGTGCCAGTAGTATGGCCCCCCGCGGTGACACTGAAGCTTTCTTT. Protein product: CASSMAPRGDTEAFF. Full variable domain (rest looked up from reference TRBV19 and TRBJ1-1): DGGITQSPKYLFRKEGQNVTLSCEQNLNHDAMYWYRQDPGQGLRLIYYSQIVNDFQKGDIAEGYSVSREKKESFPLTVTSAQKNPTAFYLCASSMAPRGDTEAFFGQGTRLTVV.

This chain connects TRBV10-3 to TRBJ2-7; possible D gene TRBD2, 5 bases. Trimming cost V 10 bases and J 0 bases, with 13 bases left between them. The CDR3 has 13 residues. The germline gives CDR1 ENHRY, CDR2 SYGVKD. The DNA of the CDR3 is TGTGCCACACTGGACTGGACCTCCTACGAGCAGTACTTC. Amino acids: CATLDWTSYEQYF.

The chain is built from TRBV6-5 and TRBJ2-7; 9 nucleotides match TRBD1. This CDR3 has 14 residues. V lost 4 bases, J lost 3 bases, and 4 bases stayed unmatched. Germline CDR1 reads MNHEY; CDR2 reads SVGAGI. CDR3 nucleotides: TGTGCCAGCAGTTTCCTGACAGGGGGCTACGAGCAGTACTTC. Translated: CASSFLTGGYEQYF.

The chain recombines TRBV9 with TRBJ2-5; 14 nucleotides line up with TRBD2. The CDR3 length is 14 residues. CDR1 is SGDLS, CDR2 YYNGEE, per germline. V lost 3 bases to trimming and J lost 5 bases; unmatched junction nucleotides: 0. DNA for the CDR3: TGTGCCAGCAGCGGGACTAGCGGGAGGGAGACCCAGTACTTC. Translating gives CASSGTSGRETQYF.

This clone came up once. The chain carries TRBV5-1 and TRBJ2-2; D gene ambiguous. V was trimmed by 4 bases and J by 2 bases, leaving 12 bases between them. This CDR3 is built from 15 residues. Germline CDR1 is SGHRS and CDR2 is YFSETQ. The CDR3 DNA reads TGCGCCAGCAGCCCCGAAACAACCAACACCGGGGAGCTGTTTTTT. Protein: CASSPETTNTGELFF. Together with reference TRBV5-1 and TRBJ2-2, the CDR3 gives the full variable domain: KAGVTQTPRYLIKTRGQQVTLSCSPISGHRSVSWYQQTPGQGLQFLFEYFSETQRNKGNFPGRFSGRQFSNSRSEMNVSTLELGDSALYLCASSPETTNTGELFFGEGSRLTVL.

This chain links TRBV7-6 with TRBJ1-1, with D perhaps TRBD1 (5 bases). V lost 2 bases, J lost 9 bases, and 13 bases lay in between. Germline V gene sequence: CDR1 SGHVS, CDR2 FNYEAQ. This CDR3 is 13 amino acids long. CDR3 sequence reads: CASSLSQGSKAFF. CDR3 DNA sequence: TGTGCCAGCAGCTTATCGCAGGGTTCCAAAGCTTTCTTT. Full variable domain (rest looked up from reference TRBV7-6 and TRBJ1-1): GAGVSQSPRYKVTKRGQDVALRCDPISGHVSLYWYRQALGQGPEFLTYFNYEAQQDKSGLPNDRFSAERPEGSISTLTIQRTEQRDSAMYRCASSLSQGSKAFFGQGTRLTVV.

This chain links TRBV10-1 with TRBJ2-3; TRBD1 aligns across 10 bases. Germline loops: CDR1 WNHNN, CDR2 SYGVQD (reference sequence). This CDR3 has 15 residues. J gave up 1 base and V 4 bases, and 2 bases lay outside the gene matches. DNA for the CDR3: TGCGCCAGCAGTGGTGGGACAGGGGGCACAGATACGCAGTATTTT. It translates to CASSGGTGGTDTQYF.

This clone occurred a few times. The J gene is TRBJ2-3, the V gene TRBV5-1; 12 bases are shared with TRBD1. This CDR3 has 16 residues. The trim removed 3 bases at V and 1 base at J, leaving 3 bases unmatched. Germline assignment: CDR1 SGHRS and CDR2 YFSETQ. In nucleotides, the CDR3 is TGCGCCAGCAGCTGGGGACAGGGGGCAGGCACAGATACGCAGTATTTT. This codes for CASSWGQGAGTDTQYF.

V usage is TRBV28 and J usage is TRBJ2-5; D gene unclear. The CDR3 contains 14 residues. The V gene lost 6 bases and the J gene lost 1 base, with 12 bases spanning the gap. The germline CDR1 and CDR2 sequences are MDHEN and SYDVKM. The CDR3 reads CASREGGLQETQYF. For the CDR3, the DNA is TGTGCCAGCAGGGAAGGCGGCCTCCAAGAGACCCAGTACTTC.

V is TRBV7-8 and J is TRBJ1-1; TRBD1 is a possible D gene (6 bases). Trimming removed 5 bases at V and 7 bases at J, with 23 bases between. The CDR3 extends over 16 amino acids. Germline V gene data show CDR1 as SGHVS and CDR2 as FQNEAQ. The CDR3 sequence is CASSLRLQGRGGEAFF. The DNA for the CDR3 is TGTGCCAGCAGCCTCCGATTACAGGGAAGGGGTGGTGAAGCTTTCTTT.

The rearrangement uses TRBV19 and TRBJ2-7; D gene uncertain. The CDR3 has 14 residues. V lost 2 bases, J lost 1 base, and 9 bases lay in between. CDR1 and CDR2 from the germline V gene are LNHDA and SQIVND (reference sequence). CDR3 in amino acids: CASSIKARSYEQYF. DNA of the CDR3: TGTGCCAGTAGTATAAAGGCTAGATCCTACGAGCAGTACTTC.

This clone has just a few counts. This rearrangement joins TRBV4-1 to TRBJ1-4; a possible D gene is TRBD1 (5 bases). Trimming cost V 0 bases and J 1 base, with 9 bases left between them. The CDR3 spans 16 residues. CDR1 and CDR2 (germline): MGHRA, YSYEKL. CDR3 nucleotides: TGCGCCAGCAGCCAAGATTACGGGGGAACTAATGAAAAACTGTTTTTT. The encoded protein is CASSQDYGGTNEKLFF.

As regards this clone: In the same sample, other DNA sequences code for this CDR3. The rearrangement joins TRBV6-1 to TRBJ2-7; D could derive from TRBD1 or TRBD2 (5 bases each). The CDR3 totals 13 residues. V was cut by 5 bases and J by 0 bases, with 8 bases left in between. Per the germline V gene, CDR1 is MNHNS and CDR2 is SASEGT. The CDR3 nucleotides read TGTGCCAGCAGTCGGGACCACTCCTACGAGCAGTACTTC. Translating it yields CASSRDHSYEQYF.

This chain joins TRBV4-3 and TRBJ1-2; tentatively, D is TRBD1 (5 bases). There are 12 residues in the CDR3. From germline, CDR1 is LGHNA and CDR2 YSLEER. V lost 4 bases, J lost 7 bases, and 10 bases lay in between. As DNA, the CDR3 is TGCGCCAGCAGCCGGGGGGGAGGTGGCTACACCTTC. Its protein is CASSRGGGGYTF.

The CDR3 loop is CAISEEIGLNNEQFF. The DNA for the CDR3 is TGTGCCATCAGTGAAGAGATTGGGTTAAACAATGAGCAGTTCTTC. The chain recombines TRBV10-3 with TRBJ2-1; D unclear. Germline V gene sequence: CDR1 ENHRY, CDR2 SYGVKD. The CDR3 length is 15 residues. The V and J ends lost 3 bases and 5 bases respectively, with 14 bases between them.

The chain carries TRBV20-1 and TRBJ1-1; no clear D gene. CDR1 DFQATT and CDR2 SNEGSKA come from the germline V gene (reference sequence). Trimming stripped 5 bases from V and 8 bases from J, with 12 bases between. CDR3 length: 11 amino acids. Here the CDR3 DNA reads TGCAGTGCTGCCCCCTGGGCAGAAGCTTTCTTT. It codes for CSAAPWAEAFF.

The genes are TRBV6-5 and TRBJ1-2; 8 bases are shared with TRBD1. Germline values: CDR1 MNHEY, CDR2 SVGAGI. CDR3 size: 16 residues. Trimming took 4 bases from V and 2 from J; bases not matched to a gene: 9. The CDR3 DNA follows: TGTGCCAGCAGTTTAATGGGACAGGCCCCAAACTATGGCTACACCTTC. Translated: CASSLMGQAPNYGYTF.

The chain carries TRBV11-3 and TRBJ2-1; 7 bases agree with TRBD1. V trimming: 4 bases; J trimming: 7 bases; junction bases outside the gene matches: 4. This CDR3 has 13 amino acids. Germline CDR1 reads SGHNT; CDR2 reads YENEEA. The DNA for the CDR3 is TGTGCCAGCAGCTCCCGGGACAGTAATGAGCAGTTCTTC. Encoded protein: CASSSRDSNEQFF.

The genes are TRBV11-2 and TRBJ2-7; the D is unclear. Germline V gives CDR1 SGHAT, CDR2 FQNNGV. Trimming pared 5 bases from V and 4 bases from J, leaving 24 bases between. The CDR3 extends over 17 amino acids. CDR3 coding DNA: TGTGCCAGCAGCCTCCTTCAAACTACACCTCCTTTGTACGAGCAGTACTTC. Protein product: CASSLLQTTPPLYEQYF.

This chain uses TRBV25-1 with TRBJ1-1; a weak D match, TRBD1 (5 bases). This CDR3 is 13 amino acids long. V lost 4 bases, J lost 5 bases, and 11 bases lay in between. Germline assignment: CDR1 MGHDK and CDR2 SYGVNS. CDR3 sequence reads: CASSGWGVTEAFF. CDR3 sequence (DNA): TGTGCCAGCAGTGGTTGGGGGGTAACTGAAGCTTTCTTT.